This T cell receptor beta chain is drawn from a study of T-cell memory formation after mild COVID-19. General study findings and limits: Unconfirmed was the SARS-CoV-2 specificity of second-wave clones that peaked on day 37. The CD4+ clones that contracted clustered mainly within CM and EM, and the CD8+ clones concentrated in EMRA. The pre-infection memory compartment contained some responding clones, suggesting cross-reactive memory joined. Day 15 to 85 contractors were CD4/CD8 balanced; later expanders leaned CD4+.

TCRdb fed the 5' RACE reads into MiXCR, producing one record per CDR3 protein. This table has about 360,000 distinct CDR3 sequences, 10% to 15% appearing once. Germline values: CDR1 SGHKS, CDR2 YYEKEE (reference sequence). Losses at the gene ends were 6 bases for V and 7 bases for J; bases not matched to a gene: 14. This CDR3 is built from 16 residues. Notes on this clonotype: The antigen is unknown.

The sample was PBMCs or a T cell subset sorted from them (not recorded which). The chain carries TRBV5-5 and TRBJ2-1; 9 nucleotides match TRBD1. The sequence was collected from a man aged 18-30 years who had mild COVID-19 (a few samples of this study predate the infection). Cell type and time point are not known. CDR3 bases: TGTGCCAGCATCAATATTGGACAGGGGATTGGAAATGAGCAGTTCTTC. The encoded protein is CASINIGQGIGNEQFF.